This T cell receptor beta chain came from a study of T cell responses to AZD1222 COVID-19 vaccine. The wider study: Pooled samples include second doses given at about 4 or 12 weeks.

Comment on this clone: Antigen unknown.

Notes on the study in general: It was only after the peak T cell response that any repertoires were sampled. Spike-specific TCRs gained breadth and depth after people received two AZD1222 doses. Baseline serostatus was positive in only a handful of AZD1222 recipients.

Sequencing used immunoSEQ multiplex PCR; TCRdb keeps in-frame clones, though not all of them. The sample records about 53,000 clones, approximately 88% being singletons. The starting material was peripheral blood, obtained on day 0 of AZD1222 vaccination. The TCR sequence derives from an adult in good health.

The chain's CDR3 is CASTSYRGGNTIYF. As DNA, the CDR3 is TGTGCCAGTACTTCATACCGGGGTGGAAACACCATATATTTT. The chain couples TRBV19 to TRBJ1-3; D remains ambiguous. Germline CDR1 LNHDA, CDR2 SQIVND (reference sequence). Trimming left V 7 bases short and J 3 bases short, with 13 bases between. This CDR3 region has 14 residues.